The sequence of this T cell receptor (beta chain) was determined in a study of CXCR3-negative and CXCR3-positive naive CD8 T cells. The germline CDR1 and CDR2 sequences are MNHEY and SVGEGT. The CDR3 has 15 residues. For this clonotype: Antigen unknown.

Study-level points and caveats: A higher hydrophobicity marked the TRB CDR3s of CXCR3-positive naive cells versus CXCR3-negative naive cells.

All TRB cDNA libraries came from 5' RACE performed with UMI labels. From the 5' RACE reads, TCRdb lists one entry per CDR3 protein and no DNA. The table lists tens of thousands of distinct CDR3 sequences. This chain connects TRBV6-2 or TRBV6-3 to TRBJ1-2; TCRdb returns TRBD1, unconfirmable since there is no DNA. Sequencing used naive CXCR3+ CD8+ T cells from blood. Stated subset: CD45RO-CCR7+CD27+CD95- naive CD8+ T cells expressing CXCR3 (TNR3+). The sequence was collected from a human donor in good health. Some clones in this sample may be carry-over from other donors' samples. The CDR3 is CASSYTTTGYYGYTF.